The next 13 T cell receptor beta chains were all read from a single sample in a study of identical twins. Each CDR3 protein is one row after TCRdb ran MiXCR on the 5' RACE reads. The sample lists 450,000 or so distinct CDR3 sequences; about 24% were seen once. In addition, the sample was reused for a study of T cells expressing NK-cell markers.

The sample was CD4+ T cells sorted from blood. All receptors derive from a young woman in good health.

In its sample, this clonotype was seen a few times. This sequence joins TRBV20-1 and TRBJ2-2; 7 positions match TRBD2. V shed 4 bases, J shed 4 bases, and the junction held 6 bases outside the gene matches. Per germline, CDR1 DFQATT and CDR2 SNEGSKA (reference sequence). This CDR3 has 14 amino acids. The CDR3 nucleotides read TGCAGTGCTAAAGGATTAGCGGGCACCGGGGAGCTGTTTTTT. This encodes CSAKGLAGTGELFF.

The chain uses TRBV3-1 and TRBJ1-1; D unresolved. There are 11 residues in the CDR3. Germline V lookup: CDR1 LGHDT, CDR2 YNNKEL (reference sequence). Deletions cut 3 bases from V and 8 bases from J, with 7 bases between. As DNA, the CDR3 is TGTGCCAGCAGCCATGCCGGGGAAGCTTTCTTT. This codes for CASSHAGEAFF.

J is TRBJ2-2 and V is TRBV4-3; D gene ambiguous. Between the trimmed V and J ends, which lost 0 bases and 4 bases, there was a span of 6 bases. The CDR3 extends over 14 amino acids. Germline CDR1 reads LGHNA; CDR2 reads YSLEER. The chain's CDR3 is CASSQEMVTGELFF. The CDR3 DNA follows: TGCGCCAGCAGCCAAGAGATGGTCACCGGGGAGCTGTTTTTT.

The genes are TRBV10-3 and TRBJ1-1; 9 bases line up with TRBD1. V gave up 10 bases and J gave up 0 bases; unmatched junction bases: 9. The CDR3 has 15 amino acids. In germline, CDR1 is ENHRY, CDR2 SYGVKD. CDR3 in DNA: TGTGCCACGGGGGGACAGGGAAACCTGAACACTGAAGCTTTCTTT. It encodes CATGGQGNLNTEAFF.

A few counts support this clonotype. The V gene is TRBV5-1, the J gene TRBJ2-3; 10 bases map to TRBD2. In germline, CDR1 is SGHRS, CDR2 YFSETQ. With 5 bases clipped from V and 4 bases from J, the junction kept 4 bases outside the gene matches. CDR3 length equals 14 residues. This CDR3 reads CASRSSGSADTQYF. The CDR3 region has the DNA TGCGCCAGCAGATCTAGCGGGAGTGCAGATACGCAGTATTTT.

In this sample, this clonotype turned up a few times. This rearrangement joins TRBV7-2 to TRBJ2-3; no definite D call. Germline CDR1 SGHTA, CDR2 FQGNSA. There are 9 residues in the CDR3. Trimming stripped 6 bases from V and 7 bases from J, with 2 bases between. The CDR3 region has the DNA TGTGCCAGCAGTTATACGCAGTATTTT. Protein product: CASSYTQYF. The full variable domain, completed using reference TRBV7-2 and TRBJ2-3, is GAGVSQSPSNKVTEKGKDVELRCDPISGHTALYWYRQSLGQGLEFLIYFQGNSAPDKSGLPSDRFSAERTGGSVSTLTIQRTQQEDSAVYLCASSYTQYFGPGTRLTVL.

The V and J genes are TRBV20-1 and TRBJ2-1; possible D gene TRBD2, 6 bases. CDR3 size: 16 residues. Germline CDR1 is DFQATT and CDR2 is SNEGSKA (reference sequence). Trimming cost V 0 bases and J 0 bases, with 12 bases left between them. This chain's CDR3 is CSARDRRRGSYNEQFF. The CDR3, as DNA: TGCAGTGCTAGAGATAGGAGGCGGGGCTCCTACAATGAGCAGTTCTTC.

This chain joins TRBV6-1 and TRBJ2-1; tentative D call: TRBD2 (6 bases). V was cut by 4 bases and J by 9 bases, with 13 bases left in between. Germline assignment: CDR1 MNHNS and CDR2 SASEGT. The CDR3 has 13 amino acids. Here the CDR3 DNA reads TGTGCCAGCAGTGGAAACTCGGAGGGTGAGCAGTTCTTC. Encoded protein: CASSGNSEGEQFF.

This clonotype occurred a few times. The chain couples TRBV5-1 to TRBJ2-1; unclear D gene. The germline CDR1 and CDR2 sequences are SGHRS and YFSETQ. V dropped 4 bases and J dropped 7 bases, with 12 bases sitting between them. CDR3 size: 13 residues. Here the CDR3 DNA reads TGCGCCAGCAGCCAAAACAGATGGAATGAGCAGTTCTTC. Its translation: CASSQNRWNEQFF. Together with reference TRBV5-1 and TRBJ2-1, the CDR3 gives the full variable domain: KAGVTQTPRYLIKTRGQQVTLSCSPISGHRSVSWYQQTPGQGLQFLFEYFSETQRNKGNFPGRFSGRQFSNSRSEMNVSTLELGDSALYLCASSQNRWNEQFFGPGTRLTVL.

The V call is TRBV6-2 or TRBV6-3, the J call TRBJ2-2, with 12 nucleotides matching TRBD2. The ends lost 7 bases at V and 6 bases at J; junction bases unmatched: 9. The germline gives CDR1 MNHEY, CDR2 SVGEGT. CDR3 length: 16 residues. CDR3 region: CASTQTGLAGSGELFF. CDR3 DNA: TGTGCCAGCACACAAACTGGACTAGCGGGATCCGGGGAGCTGTTTTTT.

This clonotype was counted a few times. The J gene is TRBJ1-1, the V gene TRBV29-1; no definite D call. CDR1 is SQVTM, CDR2 ANQGSEA, per germline. The ends were cut back, 5 bases at V and 0 bases at J, with 4 bases in the middle. The CDR3 covers 11 residues. This CDR3 is CSVSVNTEAFF. CDR3 bases: TGCAGCGTTAGTGTGAACACTGAAGCTTTCTTT.

This clonotype was recorded only once. V usage is TRBV15 and J usage is TRBJ2-1, with no clear D. The V end was cut by 1 base, the J end by 4 bases, with 11 bases between. This CDR3 spans 15 amino acids. Germline V CDR1 and CDR2: LNHNV, YYDKDF (reference sequence). CDR3 nucleotides: TGTGCCACCAGCAGAGGAGAGCACCCGTACAATGAGCAGTTCTTC. Translating gives CATSRGEHPYNEQFF.

This clonotype was recorded at least ten times. One end of the junction fails to match germline, which may point to a read error. The genes are TRBV6-2 or TRBV6-3 and TRBJ2-1; either TRBD1 or TRBD2 may supply D (5 bases each). The CDR3 contains 14 residues. Per the germline V gene, CDR1 is MNHEY and CDR2 is SVGEGT. Here the CDR3 DNA reads TGTGCCGGCAGTATTGGACACCCGGGGAATGAGCAGTTCTTC. This codes for CAGSIGHPGNEQFF.